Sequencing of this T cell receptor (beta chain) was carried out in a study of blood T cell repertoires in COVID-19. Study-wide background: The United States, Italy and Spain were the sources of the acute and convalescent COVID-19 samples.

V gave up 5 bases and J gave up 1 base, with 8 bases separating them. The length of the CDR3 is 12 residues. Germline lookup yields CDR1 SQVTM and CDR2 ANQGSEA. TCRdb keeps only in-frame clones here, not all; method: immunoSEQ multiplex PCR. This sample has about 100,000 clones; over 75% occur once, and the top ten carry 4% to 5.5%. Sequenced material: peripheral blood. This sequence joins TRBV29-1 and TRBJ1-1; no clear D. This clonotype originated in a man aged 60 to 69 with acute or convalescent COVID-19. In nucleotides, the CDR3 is TGCAGCGTTTCCTACAGGAACACTGAAGCTTTCTTT. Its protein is CSVSYRNTEAFF.